Included here is one T cell receptor beta chain sequence, with context. What it binds is not known. The V gene lost 4 bases and the J gene lost 3 bases, with 11 bases spanning the gap. CDR1 is SGHDN and CDR2 is FVKESK in the germline V gene. The CDR3 totals 14 residues. This sample was included in a study of shared clonotypes between healthy human individuals. Study-wide background: The people who gave samples were two women and a few men aged 18 to 49. The study's findings and limits: As a rule, naive subsets had a larger estimated richness than memory subsets.

The assay was immunoSEQ multiplex PCR, and TCRdb's table has in-frame clones only and misses some. The table lists about 1 million clones, roughly 80% of them singletons, with about 1.5% in the top ten. The sample consisted of memory CD4+ T cells sorted from blood. Regarding subset: CD45RA-negative fraction. This clonotype originated in a man aged 18 to 30 in good health. V and J are TRBV14 and TRBJ2-3; D is undetermined. The CDR3 spells CASSLDHGTDTQYF. DNA for the CDR3: TGTGCCAGCAGCCTAGACCATGGAACAGATACGCAGTATTTT.